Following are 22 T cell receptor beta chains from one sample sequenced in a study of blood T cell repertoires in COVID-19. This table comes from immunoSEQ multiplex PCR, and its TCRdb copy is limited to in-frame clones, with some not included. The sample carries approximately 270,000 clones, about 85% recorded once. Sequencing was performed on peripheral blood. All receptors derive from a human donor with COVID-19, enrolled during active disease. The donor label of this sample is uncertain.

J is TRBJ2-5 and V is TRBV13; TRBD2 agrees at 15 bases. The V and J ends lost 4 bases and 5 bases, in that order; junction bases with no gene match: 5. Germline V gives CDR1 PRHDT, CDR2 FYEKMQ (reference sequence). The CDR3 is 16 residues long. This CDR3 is CASSSGTSGRSETQYF. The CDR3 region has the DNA TGTGCCAGCAGCTCTGGGACTAGCGGGAGGTCGGAGACCCAGTACTTC.

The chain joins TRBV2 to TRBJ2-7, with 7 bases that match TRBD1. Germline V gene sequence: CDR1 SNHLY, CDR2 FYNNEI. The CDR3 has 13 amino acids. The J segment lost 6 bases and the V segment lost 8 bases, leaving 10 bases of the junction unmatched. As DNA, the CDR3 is TGTGCCAGCCAGGGGGTAAAGGGCGGCGAGCAGTACTTC. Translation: CASQGVKGGEQYF.

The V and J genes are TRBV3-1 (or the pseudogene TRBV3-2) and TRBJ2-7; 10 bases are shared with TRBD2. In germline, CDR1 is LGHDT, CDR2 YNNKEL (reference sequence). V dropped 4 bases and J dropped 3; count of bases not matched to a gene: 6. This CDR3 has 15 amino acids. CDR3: CASSLGSSGSYEQYF. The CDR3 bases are TGTGCCAGCAGCCTCGGTTCTAGCGGGAGCTACGAGCAGTACTTC.

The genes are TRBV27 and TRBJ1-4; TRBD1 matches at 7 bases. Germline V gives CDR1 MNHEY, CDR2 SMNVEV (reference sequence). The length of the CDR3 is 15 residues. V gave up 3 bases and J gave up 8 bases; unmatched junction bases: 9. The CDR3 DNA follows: TGTGCCAGCAGTTTCAGTACAGGGGCAGGGGAAAAACTGTTTTTT. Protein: CASSFSTGAGEKLFF.

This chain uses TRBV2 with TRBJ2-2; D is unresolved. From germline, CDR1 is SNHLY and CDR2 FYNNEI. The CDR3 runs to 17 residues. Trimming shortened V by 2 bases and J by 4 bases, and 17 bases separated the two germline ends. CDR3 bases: TGTGCCAGCAGTGAATATTGGCAGGTTGGCCTCACCGGGGAGCTGTTTTTT. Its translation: CASSEYWQVGLTGELFF.

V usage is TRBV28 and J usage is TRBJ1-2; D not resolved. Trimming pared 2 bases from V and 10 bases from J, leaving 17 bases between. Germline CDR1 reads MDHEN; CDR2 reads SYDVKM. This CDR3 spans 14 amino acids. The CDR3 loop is CASSLTPSLATYTF. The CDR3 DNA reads TGTGCCAGCAGTTTAACCCCGTCCCTAGCCACCTACACCTTC.

In DNA form, the CDR3 reads TGTGCCAGTAGTTATCGAGGGGACTCAACTAATGAAAAACTGTTTTTT. The encoded protein is CASSYRGDSTNEKLFF. The chain is built from TRBV19 and TRBJ1-4; tentatively, D is TRBD1 (5 bases). Looked up from germline, CDR1 is LNHDA and CDR2 is SQIVND (reference sequence). V shed 5 bases and J shed 0 bases, with 13 bases lying between them. This CDR3 spans 16 amino acids.

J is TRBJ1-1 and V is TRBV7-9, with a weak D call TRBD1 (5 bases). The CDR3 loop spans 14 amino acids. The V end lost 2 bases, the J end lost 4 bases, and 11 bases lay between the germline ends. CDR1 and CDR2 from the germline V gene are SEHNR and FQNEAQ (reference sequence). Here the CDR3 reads CASSLIFGATEAFF. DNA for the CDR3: TGTGCCAGCAGCTTAATATTTGGGGCCACTGAAGCTTTCTTT.

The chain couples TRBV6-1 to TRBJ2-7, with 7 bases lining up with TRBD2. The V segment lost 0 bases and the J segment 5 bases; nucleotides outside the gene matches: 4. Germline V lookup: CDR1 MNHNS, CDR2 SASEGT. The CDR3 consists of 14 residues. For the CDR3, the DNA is TGTGCCAGCAGTGAAGCGGGAGGGACCCACGAGCAGTACTTC. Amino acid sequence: CASSEAGGTHEQYF.

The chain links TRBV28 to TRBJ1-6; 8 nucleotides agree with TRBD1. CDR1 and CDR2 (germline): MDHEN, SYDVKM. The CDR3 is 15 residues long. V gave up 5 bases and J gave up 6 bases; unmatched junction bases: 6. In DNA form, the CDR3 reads TGTGCCAGCAGTCAGGACAGGGTCGCTAATTCACCCCTCCACTTT. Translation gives CASSQDRVANSPLHF.

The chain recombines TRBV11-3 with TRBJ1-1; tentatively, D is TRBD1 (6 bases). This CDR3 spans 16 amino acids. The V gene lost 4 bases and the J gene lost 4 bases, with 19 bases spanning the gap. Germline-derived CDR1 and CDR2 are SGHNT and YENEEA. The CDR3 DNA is TGTGCCAGCAGCTCCCGAGGGGGGGGGCGCCCCACTGAAGCTTTCTTT. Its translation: CASSSRGGGRPTEAFF. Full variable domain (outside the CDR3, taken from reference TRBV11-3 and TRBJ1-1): EAGVVQSPRYKIIEKKQPVAFWCNPISGHNTLYWYLQNLGQGPELLIRYENEEAVDDSQLPKDRFSAERLKGVDSTLKIQPAELGDSAVYLCASSSRGGGRPTEAFFGQGTRLTVV.

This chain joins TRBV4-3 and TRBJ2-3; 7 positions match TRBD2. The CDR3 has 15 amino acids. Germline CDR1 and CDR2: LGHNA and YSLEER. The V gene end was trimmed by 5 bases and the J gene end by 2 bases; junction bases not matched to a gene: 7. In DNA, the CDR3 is TGCGCCAGCAGCGGCCCCCTAGCGGACACAGATACGCAGTATTTT. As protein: CASSGPLADTDTQYF.

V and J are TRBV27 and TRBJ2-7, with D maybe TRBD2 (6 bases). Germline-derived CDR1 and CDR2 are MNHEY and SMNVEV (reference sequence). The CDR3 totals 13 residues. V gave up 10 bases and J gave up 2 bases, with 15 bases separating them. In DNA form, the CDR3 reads TGTGCCACCGGAGGGAGTCAGGCCTACGAGCAGTACTTC. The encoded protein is CATGGSQAYEQYF.

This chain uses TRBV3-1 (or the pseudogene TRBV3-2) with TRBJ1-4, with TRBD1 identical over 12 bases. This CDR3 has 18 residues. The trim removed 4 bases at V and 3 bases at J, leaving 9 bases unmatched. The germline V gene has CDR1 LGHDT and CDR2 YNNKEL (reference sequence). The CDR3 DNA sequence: TGTGCCAGCAGCCTTCTCGGGACAGGGGGCTCAGCTAATGAAAAACTGTTTTTT. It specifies CASSLLGTGGSANEKLFF.

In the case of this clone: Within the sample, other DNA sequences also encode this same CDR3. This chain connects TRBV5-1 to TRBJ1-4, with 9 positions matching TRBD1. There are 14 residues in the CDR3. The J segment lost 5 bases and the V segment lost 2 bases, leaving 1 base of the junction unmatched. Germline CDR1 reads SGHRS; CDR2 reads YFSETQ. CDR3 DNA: TGCGCCAGCAGCTTCGGGACAGGGAATGAAAAACTGTTTTTT. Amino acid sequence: CASSFGTGNEKLFF.

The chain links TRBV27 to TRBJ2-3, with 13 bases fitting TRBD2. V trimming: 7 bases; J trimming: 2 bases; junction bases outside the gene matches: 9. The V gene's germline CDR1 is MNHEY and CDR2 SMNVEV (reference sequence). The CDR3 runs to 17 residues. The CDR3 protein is CASTRLAGGVATDTQYF. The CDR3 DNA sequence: TGTGCCAGCACCAGACTAGCGGGGGGAGTAGCCACAGATACGCAGTATTTT.

The CDR3 region is CASSVVDRDEQYF. In nucleotides, the CDR3 is TGTGCCAGCAGCGTAGTGGACAGGGACGAGCAGTACTTC. The V call is TRBV9, the J call TRBJ2-7, with 8 nucleotides matching TRBD1. V shed 0 bases, J shed 5 bases, and the junction held 1 base outside the gene matches. Germline-derived CDR1 and CDR2 are SGDLS and YYNGEE. The CDR3 length is 13 residues.

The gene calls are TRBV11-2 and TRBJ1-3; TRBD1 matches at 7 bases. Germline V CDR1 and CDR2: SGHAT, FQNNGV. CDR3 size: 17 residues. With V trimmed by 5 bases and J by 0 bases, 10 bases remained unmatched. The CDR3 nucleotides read TGTGCCAGCAGCCAAACCGGGACAGCAAACTCTGGAAACACCATATATTTT. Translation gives CASSQTGTANSGNTIYF.

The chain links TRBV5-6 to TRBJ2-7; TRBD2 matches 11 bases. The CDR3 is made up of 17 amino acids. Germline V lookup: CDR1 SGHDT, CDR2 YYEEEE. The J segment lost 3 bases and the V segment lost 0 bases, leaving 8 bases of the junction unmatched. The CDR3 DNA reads TGTGCCAGCAGCTTGGCTAGCGGGAGGACCATTCGCTACGAGCAGTACTTC. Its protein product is CASSLASGRTIRYEQYF.

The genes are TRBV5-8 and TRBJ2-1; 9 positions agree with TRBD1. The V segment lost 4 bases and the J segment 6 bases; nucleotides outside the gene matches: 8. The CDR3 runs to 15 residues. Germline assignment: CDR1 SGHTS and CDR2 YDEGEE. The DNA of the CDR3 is TGTGCCAGCAGCACAACAGGGGGCTTCGTCAATGAGCAGTTCTTC. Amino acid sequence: CASSTTGGFVNEQFF.

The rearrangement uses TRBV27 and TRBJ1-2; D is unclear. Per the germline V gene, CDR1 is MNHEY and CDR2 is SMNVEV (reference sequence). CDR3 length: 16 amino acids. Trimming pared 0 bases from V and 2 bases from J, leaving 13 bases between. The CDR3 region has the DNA TGTGCCAGCAGTTTATCGTTCGGAGGGATGAACTATGGCTACACCTTC. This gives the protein CASSLSFGGMNYGYTF.

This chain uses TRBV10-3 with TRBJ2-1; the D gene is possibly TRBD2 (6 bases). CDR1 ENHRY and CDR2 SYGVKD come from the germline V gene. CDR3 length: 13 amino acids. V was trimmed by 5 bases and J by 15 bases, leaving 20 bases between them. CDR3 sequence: CAISSGGSGMPFF. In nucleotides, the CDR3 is TGTGCCATCAGTTCCGGAGGGTCGGGGATGCCGTTCTTC.